Listed below are T cell receptor beta chains from one sample, sequenced in a study of blood T cell repertoires in COVID-19. Sequenced by immunoSEQ multiplex PCR; TCRdb stores in-frame clones only, minus some. This table has 200,000 to 250,000 clones, roughly 87% appearing once. Sequences were obtained from PBMCs or T cells enriched from blood (not recorded which). All receptors derive from a woman aged 25-40 years with acute COVID-19. Each CDR3 is given without its conserved first and last residue. Size tells how often a clone was seen (once, few, many) or the class of an expanded clone, and some rows leave it out.

11	TRBJ1-2	-	TRBV7-3	ASSPGETGGYT
10	TRBJ1-2	-	TRBV27	ASKGTAYGYT
10	TRBJ1-5	-	TRBV12-3/TRBV12-4	ASSLSVKPQH
13	TRBJ2-7	-	TRBV3-1/TRBV3-2	ASSQTSGRAYEQY
13	TRBJ2-3	-	TRBV9	ASSVEDRGADTQY
13	TRBJ1-6	once	TRBV30	AWSVNRGGNSPLH
9	TRBJ1-2	-	TRBV11-2	ASSLYYGYT
15	TRBJ2-2	-	TRBV7-8	ASRGQGANLDTGELF
14	TRBJ2-4	-	TRBV19	ASSIRQGSGKNIQY
14	TRBJ2-7	-	TRBV5-1	ASSLSQGGLFYEQY
12	TRBJ2-1	-	TRBV5-1	ASSFRLKEGEQF
15	TRBJ2-1	many	TRBV28	ASSPIDYRGPNNEQF
13	TRBJ1-1	-	TRBV5-1	ASSLVEAANTEAF
13	TRBJ1-5	-	TRBV2	ASSGGQGAFQPQH
12	TRBJ2-5	-	TRBV5-1	ASSLVGQGETQY
12	TRBJ2-7	-	TRBV3-1/TRBV3-2	ASSQDHNSYEQY
13	TRBJ1-6	-	TRBV5-1	ASRAGDSDNSPLH
14	TRBJ2-1	-	TRBV3-1/TRBV3-2	ASSQKSVSSSGEQF
12	TRBJ2-7	-	TRBV5-1	ASSLGRISYEQY
11	TRBJ1-6	-	TRBV13	ASSLHYNSPLH
16	TRBJ2-5	-	TRBV9	ASSVAPSGRVGSETQY
12	TRBJ2-7	-	TRBV7-6	ASSLSGQAYEQY
13	TRBJ2-5	-	TRBV9	ASSVTAGAGETQY
11	TRBJ1-5	few	TRBV23-1	ASSHNANQPQH
9	TRBJ2-4	-	TRBV29-1	SVIPGDIQY
13	TRBJ1-4	-	TRBV24-1	ATSDSQGSGEKLF
11	TRBJ2-5	-	TRBV27	ASSFGLAKTQY
11	TRBJ1-1	-	TRBV2	ASTRGENTEAF
12	TRBJ2-7	-	TRBV14	ASSSGTGDYEQY
14	TRBJ1-4	-	TRBV3-1/TRBV3-2	ASSQVQGQGYEKLF
13	TRBJ1-2	-	TRBV29-1	SVGATGTSNYGYT
11	TRBJ1-2	-	TRBV27	ASSDGQLYGYT
12	TRBJ1-4	few	TRBV5-4	ASSPSGGNEKLF
15	TRBJ1-4	-	TRBV5-6	ASSLGQGVATNEKLF
10	TRBJ2-7	once	TRBV2	ASSRDRYEQY
13	TRBJ2-5	-	TRBV11-2	ASRGGARWGETQY
10	TRBJ1-2	once	TRBV30	AWIQGHYGYT
13	TRBJ2-7	-	TRBV5-5	ASGRDSEVSGKQY
14	TRBJ2-5	-	TRBV7-2	ASRREGTLLGETQY
11	TRBJ1-2	-	TRBV28	ASSFDGLGGYT
11	TRBJ1-2	-	TRBV7-9	ASSLGQIYGYT
12	TRBJ2-7	-	TRBV5-6	ASSLVGGEDEQY
12	TRBJ1-5	-	TRBV2	ASSDRGIDQPQH
15	TRBJ2-3	-	TRBV6-2/TRBV6-3	ASSYRFGQGELSGEY
14	TRBJ1-2	-	TRBV10-3	AISGNDRVANYGYT
10	TRBJ1-1	-	TRBV4-2	ASSQDTTAAF
15	TRBJ1-2	-	TRBV7-9	ASSPGSGQELVYGYT
12	TRBJ2-3	-	TRBV6-5	AVAGFRVGDTQY
12	TRBJ1-1	-	TRBV5-1	ASSLAVGRDEAF
13	TRBJ1-5	-	TRBV4-3	ASSQDIAGDQPQH
13	TRBJ1-1	-	TRBV7-9	ASSLEAGGHTEAF
14	TRBJ1-2	-	TRBV18	ASSPQTGGESYGYT
12	TRBJ2-5	-	TRBV28	ASLEGSGRETQY
12	TRBJ2-7	-	TRBV28	ASSHRRGSYEQY
12	TRBJ2-5	-	TRBV19	ASKRDREAETQY